The 9 T cell receptor beta chains below all came from one sample that was sequenced in a study of chemoradiotherapy in HPV16-positive cancers. Sequenced by immunoSEQ multiplex PCR; TCRdb stores in-frame clones only, minus some. The sample has some 16,000 clones, around 80% seen once. The sample here was taken from a patient who underwent chemoradiotherapy. The receptor source for this set is a human donor with HPV-associated anogenital cancer.

This rearrangement joins TRBV4-2 to TRBJ2-1, with no clear D. CDR3 length equals 15 residues. Germline lookup yields CDR1 LGHNA and CDR2 YNFKEQ. V was trimmed by 6 bases and J by 2 bases, leaving 14 bases between them. The CDR3: CASSPRGAAYNEQFF. The CDR3 bases are TGTGCCAGCAGTCCTAGAGGCGCCGCCTACAATGAGCAGTTCTTC.

V is TRBV28 and J is TRBJ1-6, with 12 positions matching TRBD1. Germline values: CDR1 MDHEN, CDR2 SYDVKM. The CDR3 is made up of 15 amino acids. V lost 8 bases to trimming and J lost 9 bases; unmatched junction nucleotides: 8. Written as DNA, the CDR3 is TGTGCCAGCCTCGGGGGGACAGGGGGCCTTTCACCCCTCCACTTT. Translation gives CASLGGTGGLSPLHF. Full variable domain (rest looked up from reference TRBV28 and TRBJ1-6): DVKVTQSSRYLVKRTGEKVFLECVQDMDHENMFWYRQDPGLGLRLIYFSYDVKMKEKGDIPEGYSVSREKKERFSLILESASTNQTSMYLCASLGGTGGLSPLHFGNGTRLTVT.

The chain couples TRBV7-2 to TRBJ1-3; D is unresolved. V lost 1 base, J lost 0 bases, and 7 bases lay in between. The CDR3 sequence is 15 residues long. The germline V gene has CDR1 SGHTA and CDR2 FQGNSA. This chain's CDR3 is CASSLDGGSGNTIYF. The CDR3 DNA sequence: TGTGCCAGCAGCTTAGACGGTGGCTCTGGAAACACCATATATTTT.

This clone was picked up one time. For the CDR3, the DNA is TGTGCCAGAAGCTGGCGGACAGGCAGCTTGCAGCCCCAGCATTTT. This sequence encodes CARSWRTGSLQPQHF. The rearrangement joins TRBV5-3 to TRBJ1-5; TRBD1 matches at 7 bases. Being an ORF, TRBV5-3 has a function that is uncertain. The CDR3 totals 15 residues. The junction had 10 bases not matched to a gene; V was cut back by 3 bases and J by 7 bases.

The chain recombines TRBV7-2 with TRBJ1-1; D not certain. The V gene lost 1 base and the J gene lost 2 bases, with 5 bases spanning the gap. Germline CDR1 SGHTA, CDR2 FQGNSA. There are 13 residues in the CDR3. The CDR3 loop reads CASSLGFNTEAFF. CDR3 DNA: TGTGCCAGCAGCTTAGGATTCAACACTGAAGCTTTCTTT.

In this sample, this clone turned up once. The gene calls are TRBV19 and TRBJ2-1, with a weak D call TRBD2 (6 bases). The V gene's germline CDR1 is LNHDA and CDR2 SQIVND (reference sequence). The CDR3 totals 16 residues. V gave up 3 bases and J gave up 4 bases, with 16 bases separating them. The DNA for the CDR3 is TGTGCCAGTAGTATTTATTTGACGGGACTTTACAATGAGCAGTTCTTC. This gives the protein CASSIYLTGLYNEQFF.

This clone was seen only once. The V and J genes are TRBV5-6 and TRBJ2-5, with D possibly TRBD2 on 6 matching bases. The CDR3 is 14 residues long. The V gene lost 0 bases and the J gene lost 4 bases, with 10 bases spanning the gap. From germline, CDR1 is SGHDT and CDR2 YYEEEE. CDR3 residues: CASSLATSTETQYF. Written as DNA, the CDR3 is TGTGCCAGCAGCTTGGCGACTAGTACAGAGACCCAGTACTTC. Full variable domain (rest looked up from reference TRBV5-6 and TRBJ2-5): DAGVTQSPTHLIKTRGQQVTLRCSPKSGHDTVSWYQQALGQGPQFIFQYYEEEERQRGNFPDRFSGHQFPNYSSELNVNALLLGDSALYLCASSLATSTETQYFGPGTRLLVL.

This chain connects TRBV30 to TRBJ2-6; no firm D call. From germline, CDR1 is GTSNPN and CDR2 SVGIG (reference sequence). The CDR3 is 14 residues long. CDR3 in DNA: TGTGCGGCGACACCTGACTCTGGGGCCAACGTCCTGACTTTC. Its translation: CAATPDSGANVLTF.

J is TRBJ1-5 and V is TRBV4-2; D is undetermined. Trimming pared 0 bases from V and 6 bases from J, leaving 9 bases between. This CDR3 has 14 amino acids. Germline V gene data show CDR1 as LGHNA and CDR2 as YNFKEQ. The CDR3 loop is CASSQDPGAQPQHF. DNA for the CDR3: TGTGCCAGCAGCCAAGATCCAGGCGCTCAGCCCCAGCATTTT.